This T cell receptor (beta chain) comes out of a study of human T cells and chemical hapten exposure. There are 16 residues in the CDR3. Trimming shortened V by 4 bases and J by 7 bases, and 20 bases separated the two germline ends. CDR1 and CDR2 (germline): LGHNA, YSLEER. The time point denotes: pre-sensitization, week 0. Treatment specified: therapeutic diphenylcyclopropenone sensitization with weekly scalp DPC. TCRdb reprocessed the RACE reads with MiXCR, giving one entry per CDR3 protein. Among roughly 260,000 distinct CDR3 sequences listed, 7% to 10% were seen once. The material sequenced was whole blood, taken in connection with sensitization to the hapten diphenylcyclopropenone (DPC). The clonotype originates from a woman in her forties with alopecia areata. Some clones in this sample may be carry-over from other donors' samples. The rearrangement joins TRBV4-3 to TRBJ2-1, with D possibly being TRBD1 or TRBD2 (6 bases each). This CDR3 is CASSLEPSGGPNEQFF. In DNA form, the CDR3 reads TGCGCCAGCAGCCTAGAGCCGTCCGGGGGCCCTAATGAGCAGTTCTTC.